Presented here are 3 T cell receptor beta chains from one specimen sequenced in a study of blood T cell repertoires in COVID-19. Some clones are missing from TCRdb's copy, which holds only in-frame ones; the method was immunoSEQ multiplex PCR. The table lists hundreds of thousands of clones, around four fifths of them singletons. Sequencing was performed on peripheral blood. The receptors originated from a man older than 75 with acute or convalescent COVID-19.

The chain recombines TRBV7-6 with TRBJ2-5; D might be TRBD2 (5 bases). This CDR3 is 17 amino acids long. V lost 3 bases and J 6 bases, leaving 23 bases between the germline ends. Germline V CDR1 and CDR2: SGHVS, FNYEAQ. The CDR3 nucleotides are TGTGCCAGCAGCTTCTTCTCGGGATCGGCCCCCGGGCAGACCCAGTACTTC. It specifies CASSFFSGSAPGQTQYF.

The chain couples TRBV7-2 to TRBJ2-7; D gene uncertain. The CDR3 loop spans 14 amino acids. Germline CDR1 SGHTA, CDR2 FQGNSA. With 1 base removed from V and 3 bases from J, the gap between germline ends came to 10 bases. CDR3 loop: CASSLVWADYEQYF. The CDR3 DNA follows: TGTGCCAGCAGCTTAGTATGGGCAGACTACGAGCAGTACTTC.

V usage is TRBV24-1 and J usage is TRBJ2-7; 9 bases are a match to TRBD1. The CDR3 extends over 15 amino acids. The V gene's germline CDR1 is KGHDR and CDR2 SFDVKD. The trim removed 3 bases at V and 3 bases at J, leaving 5 bases unmatched. CDR3 coding DNA: TGTGCCACCAGTGATCCCGGGACAGGGAACTACGAGCAGTACTTC. Its translation is CATSDPGTGNYEQYF.